This T cell receptor (beta chain) was identified in a study of T-cell reconstitution after alpha-beta-depleted transplantation in children. Overall study findings and caveats: About two months after transplant, alpha-beta T cells reportedly came from several hundred expanded graft clones. A year had passed since transplant, and T-cell counts and diversity by then came mostly from newly produced T cells. The origin of high day-60 TCRbeta diversity in some patients lay in surviving recipient T cells and thymic progenitors.

In the case of this clonotype: Its antigen is as yet unknown.

Unique molecular identifiers were incorporated during preparation of the TCRbeta library. TCRdb recomputed calls from the PCR reads with MiXCR, one row per CDR3 protein. The sample yields a few hundred thousand distinct CDR3 sequences, 25% to 30% seen once. Trimming left V 6 bases short and J 0 bases short, with 18 bases between. The CDR3 totals 17 residues. From germline, CDR1 is MNHNS and CDR2 SASEGT. The specimen was PBMCs, collected before TCRalphabeta/CD19-depleted stem cell transplant. The sequence derives from a boy under two years old with Wiskott-Aldrich syndrome, due to receive a stem cell transplant. The V and J genes are TRBV6-1 and TRBJ1-3; no firm D call. The CDR3 coding sequence is TGTGCCAGCAGGAATCTACGGACCGTACTCTCTGGAAACACCATATATTTT. Amino acids: CASRNLRTVLSGNTIYF.